This entry describes one T cell receptor (beta chain). With 4 bases removed from V and 5 bases from J, the gap between germline ends came to 18 bases. The CDR3 sequence is 15 residues long. Germline CDR1 SGHNT, CDR2 YYREEE (reference sequence). This sample was taken from a study of blood T cell repertoires in COVID-19. Original handling: From reference gene primer amplification, estimates of nucleated cell counts were derived. Method: immunoSEQ multiplex PCR; TCRdb's copy keeps in-frame clones and lacks some. V, J and clone size reflect that table, while D and trimming were determined from the DNA. The data show some 150,000 clones, 84% seen once. Enrolled through a virtual design, the participants were between roughly 18 and 95 years of age and came from about two dozen US areas.

This TCR came from a woman in her forties or fifties who had been exposed to COVID-19. The chain links TRBV5-4 to TRBJ2-5; the D gene is possibly TRBD1 (5 bases). The sequenced sample was PBMCs or T cells enriched from blood (not recorded which). The CDR3 region is CASSLDTLPGETQYF. CDR3 sequence (DNA): TGTGCCAGCAGCCTGGACACGCTCCCCGGGGAGACCCAGTACTTC.